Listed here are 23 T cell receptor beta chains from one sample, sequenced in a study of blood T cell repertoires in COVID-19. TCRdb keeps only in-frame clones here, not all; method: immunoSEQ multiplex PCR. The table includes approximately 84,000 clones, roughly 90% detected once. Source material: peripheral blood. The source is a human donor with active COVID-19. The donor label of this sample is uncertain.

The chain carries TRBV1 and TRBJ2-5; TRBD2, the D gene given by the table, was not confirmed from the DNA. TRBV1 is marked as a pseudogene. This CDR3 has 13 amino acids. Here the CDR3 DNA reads TGCACCAGCAGCCGCGGTAGCCGAGAGACCCAGTACTTC. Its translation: CTSSRGSRETQYF.

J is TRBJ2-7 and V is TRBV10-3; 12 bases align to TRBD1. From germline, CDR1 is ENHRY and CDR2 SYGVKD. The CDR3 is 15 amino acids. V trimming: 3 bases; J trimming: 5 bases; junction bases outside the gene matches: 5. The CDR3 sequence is CAISDSRDRGHEQYF. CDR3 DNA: TGTGCCATCAGTGACTCTCGGGACAGGGGGCACGAGCAGTACTTC.

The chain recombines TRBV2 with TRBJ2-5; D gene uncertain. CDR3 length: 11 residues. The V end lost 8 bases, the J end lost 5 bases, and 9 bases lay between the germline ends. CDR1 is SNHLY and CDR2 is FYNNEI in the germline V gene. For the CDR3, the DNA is TGTGCCAGCGGTCTAGGCGAGACCCAGTACTTC. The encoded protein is CASGLGETQYF. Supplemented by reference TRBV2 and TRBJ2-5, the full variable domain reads EPEVTQTPSHQVTQMGQEVILRCVPISNHLYFYWYRQILGQKVEFLVSFYNNEISEKSEIFDDQFSVERPDGSNFTLKIRSTKLEDSAMYFCASGLGETQYFGPGTRLLVL.

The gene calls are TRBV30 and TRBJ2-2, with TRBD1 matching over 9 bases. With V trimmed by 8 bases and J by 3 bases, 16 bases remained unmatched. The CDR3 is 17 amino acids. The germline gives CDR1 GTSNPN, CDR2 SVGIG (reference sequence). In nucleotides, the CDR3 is TGTGCCGCTGGTCAAAAGGGACAGGGAGGGCACACCGGGGAGCTGTTTTTT. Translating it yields CAAGQKGQGGHTGELFF.

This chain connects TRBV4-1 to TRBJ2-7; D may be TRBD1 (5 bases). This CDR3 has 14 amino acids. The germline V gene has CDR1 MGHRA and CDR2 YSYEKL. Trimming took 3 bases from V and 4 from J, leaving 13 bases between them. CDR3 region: CASSQGPQPYEQYF. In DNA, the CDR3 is TGCGCCAGCAGCCAGGGGCCGCAACCTTACGAGCAGTACTTC.

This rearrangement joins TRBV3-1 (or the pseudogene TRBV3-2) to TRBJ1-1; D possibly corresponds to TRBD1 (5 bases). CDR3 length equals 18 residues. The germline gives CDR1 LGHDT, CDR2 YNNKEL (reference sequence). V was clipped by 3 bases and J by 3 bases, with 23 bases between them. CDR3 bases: TGTGCCAGCAGCCACGAACGCGGGACTAAACTGGGGGACACTGAAGCTTTCTTT. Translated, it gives CASSHERGTKLGDTEAFF.

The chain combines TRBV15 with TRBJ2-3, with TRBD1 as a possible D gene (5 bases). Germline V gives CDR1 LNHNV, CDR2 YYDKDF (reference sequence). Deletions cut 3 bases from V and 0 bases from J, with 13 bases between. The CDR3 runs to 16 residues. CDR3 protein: CATSSGARASTDTQYF. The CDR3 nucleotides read TGTGCCACCAGCAGTGGGGCCAGGGCTAGCACAGATACGCAGTATTTT.

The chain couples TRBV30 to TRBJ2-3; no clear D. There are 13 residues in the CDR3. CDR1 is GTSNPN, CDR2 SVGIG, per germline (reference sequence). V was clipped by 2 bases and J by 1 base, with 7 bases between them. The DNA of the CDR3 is TGTGCCTGGAGTTTCCCGGGCACAGATACGCAGTATTTT. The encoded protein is CAWSFPGTDTQYF.

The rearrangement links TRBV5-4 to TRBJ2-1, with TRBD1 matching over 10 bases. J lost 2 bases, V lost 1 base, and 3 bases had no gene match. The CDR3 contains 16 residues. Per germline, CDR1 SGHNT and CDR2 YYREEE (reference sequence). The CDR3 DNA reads TGTGCCAGCAGCTTGTTAGGGACAGGGGCCTACAATGAGCAGTTCTTC. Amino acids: CASSLLGTGAYNEQFF.

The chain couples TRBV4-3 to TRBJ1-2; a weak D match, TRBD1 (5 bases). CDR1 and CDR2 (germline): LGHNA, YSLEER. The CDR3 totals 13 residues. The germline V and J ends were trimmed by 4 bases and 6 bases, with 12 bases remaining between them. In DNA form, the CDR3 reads TGCGCCAGCAGCCTAAACCGGGGGGATGGCTACACCTTC. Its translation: CASSLNRGDGYTF.

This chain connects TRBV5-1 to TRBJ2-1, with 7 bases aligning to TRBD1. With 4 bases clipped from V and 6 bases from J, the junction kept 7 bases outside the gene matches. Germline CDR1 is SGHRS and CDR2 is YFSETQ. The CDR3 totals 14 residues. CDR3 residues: CASSRDSPFNEQFF. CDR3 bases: TGCGCCAGCAGCCGGGACAGCCCTTTCAATGAGCAGTTCTTC.

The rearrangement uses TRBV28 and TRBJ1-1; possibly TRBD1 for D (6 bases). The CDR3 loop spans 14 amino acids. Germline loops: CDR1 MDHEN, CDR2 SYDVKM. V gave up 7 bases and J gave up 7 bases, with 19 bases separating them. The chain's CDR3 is CASKSRQGRGEAFF. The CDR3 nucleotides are TGTGCCAGCAAGTCCCGCCAGGGGCGAGGTGAAGCTTTCTTT.

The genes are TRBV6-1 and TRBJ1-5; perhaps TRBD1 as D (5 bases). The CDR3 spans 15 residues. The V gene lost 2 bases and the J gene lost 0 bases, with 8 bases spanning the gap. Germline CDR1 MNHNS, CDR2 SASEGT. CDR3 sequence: CASSEWGSSNQPQHF. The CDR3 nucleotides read TGTGCCAGCAGTGAATGGGGCTCTAGCAATCAGCCCCAGCATTTT.

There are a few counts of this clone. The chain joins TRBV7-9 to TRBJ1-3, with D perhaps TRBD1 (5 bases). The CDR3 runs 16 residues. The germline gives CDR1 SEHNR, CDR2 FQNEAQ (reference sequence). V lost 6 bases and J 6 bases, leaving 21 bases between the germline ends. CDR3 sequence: CASSLPVGGVENTIYF. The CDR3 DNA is TGTGCCAGCAGTTTACCCGTGGGGGGAGTAGAAAACACCATATATTTT.

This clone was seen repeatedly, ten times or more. In DNA, the CDR3 is TGTGCCAGCAGCACCCACGCCACAGGGGGCGCGGGTGGCTACACCTTC. This translates into CASSTHATGGAGGYTF. V is TRBV3-1 (or the pseudogene TRBV3-2) and J is TRBJ1-2, with 9 bases lining up with TRBD1. V dropped 5 bases and J dropped 7; count of bases not matched to a gene: 14. Germline CDR1 and CDR2: LGHDT and YNNKEL (reference sequence). CDR3 length equals 16 residues.

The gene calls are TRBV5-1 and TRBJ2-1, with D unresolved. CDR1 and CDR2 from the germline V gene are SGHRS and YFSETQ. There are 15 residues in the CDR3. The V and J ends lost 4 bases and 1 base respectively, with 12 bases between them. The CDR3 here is CASSDATDSYNEQFF. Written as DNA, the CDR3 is TGCGCCAGCAGCGACGCCACAGATTCCTACAATGAGCAGTTCTTC.

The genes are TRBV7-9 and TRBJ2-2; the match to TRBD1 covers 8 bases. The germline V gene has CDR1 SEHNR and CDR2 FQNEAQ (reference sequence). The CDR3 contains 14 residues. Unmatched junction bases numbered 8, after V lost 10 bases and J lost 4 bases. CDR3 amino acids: CATSPTGGTGELFF. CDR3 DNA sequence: TGTGCCACCTCCCCAACAGGGGGCACCGGGGAGCTGTTTTTT.

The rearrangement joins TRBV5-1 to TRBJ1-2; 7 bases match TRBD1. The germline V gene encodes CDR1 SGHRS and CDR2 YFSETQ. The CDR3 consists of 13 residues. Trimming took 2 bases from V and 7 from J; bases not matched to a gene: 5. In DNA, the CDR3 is TGCGCCAGCAGCTTCGAGGGGGCGGTTGGCTACACCTTC. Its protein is CASSFEGAVGYTF.

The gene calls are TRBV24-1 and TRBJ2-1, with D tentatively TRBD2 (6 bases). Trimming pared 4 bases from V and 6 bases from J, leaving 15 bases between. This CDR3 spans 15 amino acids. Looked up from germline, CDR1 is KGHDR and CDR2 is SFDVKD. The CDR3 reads CATSDPSPGGNEQFF. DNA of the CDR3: TGTGCCACCAGTGACCCTTCCCCCGGGGGCAATGAGCAGTTCTTC.

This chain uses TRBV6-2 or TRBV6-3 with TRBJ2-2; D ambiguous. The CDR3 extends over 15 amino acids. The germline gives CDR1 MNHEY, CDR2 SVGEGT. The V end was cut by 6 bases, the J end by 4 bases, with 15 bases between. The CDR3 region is CASSRSGFGTGELFF. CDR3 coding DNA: TGTGCCAGCAGCCGATCCGGGTTTGGCACCGGGGAGCTGTTTTTT.

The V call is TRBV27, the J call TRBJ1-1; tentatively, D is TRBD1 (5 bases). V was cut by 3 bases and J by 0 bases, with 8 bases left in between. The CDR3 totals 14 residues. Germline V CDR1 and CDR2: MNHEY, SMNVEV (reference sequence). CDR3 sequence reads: CASSFRAMNTEAFF. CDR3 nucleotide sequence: TGTGCCAGCAGTTTCAGGGCGATGAACACTGAAGCTTTCTTT.

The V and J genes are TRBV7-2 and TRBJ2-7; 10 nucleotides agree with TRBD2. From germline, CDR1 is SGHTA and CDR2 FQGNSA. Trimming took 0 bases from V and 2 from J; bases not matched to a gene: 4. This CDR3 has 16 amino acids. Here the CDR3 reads CASSLAELAGTYEQYF. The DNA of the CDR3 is TGTGCCAGCAGCTTAGCCGAACTAGCGGGGACCTACGAGCAGTACTTC. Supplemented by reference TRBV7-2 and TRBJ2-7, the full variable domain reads GAGVSQSPSNKVTEKGKDVELRCDPISGHTALYWYRQSLGQGLEFLIYFQGNSAPDKSGLPSDRFSAERTGGSVSTLTIQRTQQEDSAVYLCASSLAELAGTYEQYFGPGTRLTVT.

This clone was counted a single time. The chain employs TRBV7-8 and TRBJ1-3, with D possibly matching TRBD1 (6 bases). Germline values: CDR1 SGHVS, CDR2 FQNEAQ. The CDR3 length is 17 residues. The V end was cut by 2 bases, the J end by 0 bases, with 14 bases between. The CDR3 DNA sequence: TGTGCCAGCAGCTTAATACCAGGGGTTAACTCTGGAAACACCATATATTTT. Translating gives CASSLIPGVNSGNTIYF.